The clone carrying this T cell receptor (beta chain) was seen many times. Its antigen is still unknown. The entry originates in a study of Graves' ophthalmopathy and Graves' hyperthyroidism. The study's findings and limits: Ophthalmopathy and stable hyperthyroidism were discriminated by a 13-signature model, with about 90% sensitivity and approximately 77% specificity. Blood contained most expanded thyroid clonotypes exceeding 0.001 frequency.

The study amplified TCR beta CDR3 regions using RNA transcripts. HTBI-primed RT-PCR formed the first round, and a multiplex PCR formed the second. TCRdb fed the multiplex PCR reads into MiXCR, producing one record per CDR3 protein. This sample carries 620,000 or so distinct CDR3 sequences, 20% to 25% of them seen once, and the ten largest clones take more than 5.5%. Clinical symptoms, serum thyroxine, TRAb, thyroid ultrasound and orbital computed tomography formed the basis of diagnosis. What supplied the PBMCs was roughly 11 ml of fresh peripheral blood. V shed 4 bases and J shed 5 bases, with 15 bases lying between them. The CDR3 length is 14 residues.

The specimen sequenced was peripheral blood. This receptor was taken from a woman in her late teens or twenties with stable Graves' hyperthyroidism. Some clones in this sample may be carry-over from other donors' samples. The V and J genes are TRBV12-3 or TRBV12-4 and TRBJ2-7, with TRBD2 as a possible D gene (5 bases). The CDR3 DNA reads as TGTGCCAGCAGTTATAGCGCATTTATGGACGAGCAGTACTTC. This translates into CASSYSAFMDEQYF.